This T cell receptor (beta chain) was retrieved from a study of cytomegalovirus exposure and HLA in healthy donors. Germline CDR1 LNHDA, CDR2 SQIVND (reference sequence). The junction had 10 bases not matched to a gene; V was cut back by 7 bases and J by 3 bases. The CDR3 extends over 16 amino acids. A multiplex PCR was run with 60 Vbeta primers and 13 Jbeta primers. Only in-frame clones appear in the TCRdb table, and some are missing; sequencing was by immunoSEQ multiplex PCR. The repertoire includes 200,000 to 250,000 clones, 75% to 90% of them detected once, and less than 1.2% sits in the top ten.

The source is a woman under 30 in good health and CMV-seronegative. The sample taken for sequencing was PBMCs. The chain joins TRBV19 to TRBJ2-3; 10 bases agree with TRBD2. The CDR3 loop reads CASTDRSGRETDTQYF. The CDR3 coding sequence is TGTGCCAGTACCGACCGGAGCGGGAGGGAGACAGATACGCAGTATTTT.